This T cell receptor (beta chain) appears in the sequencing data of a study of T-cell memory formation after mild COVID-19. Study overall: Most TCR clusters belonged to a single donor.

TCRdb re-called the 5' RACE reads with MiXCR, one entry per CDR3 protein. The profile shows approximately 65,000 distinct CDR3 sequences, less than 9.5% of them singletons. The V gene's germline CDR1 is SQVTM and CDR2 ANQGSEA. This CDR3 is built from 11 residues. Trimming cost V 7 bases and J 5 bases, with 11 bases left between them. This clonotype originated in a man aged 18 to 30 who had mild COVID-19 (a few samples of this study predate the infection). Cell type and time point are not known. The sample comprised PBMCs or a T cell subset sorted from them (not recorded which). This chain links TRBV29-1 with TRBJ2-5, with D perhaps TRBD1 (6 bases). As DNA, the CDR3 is TGCAGCGCCGGGACACTGGAGACCCAGTACTTC. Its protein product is CSAGTLETQYF.